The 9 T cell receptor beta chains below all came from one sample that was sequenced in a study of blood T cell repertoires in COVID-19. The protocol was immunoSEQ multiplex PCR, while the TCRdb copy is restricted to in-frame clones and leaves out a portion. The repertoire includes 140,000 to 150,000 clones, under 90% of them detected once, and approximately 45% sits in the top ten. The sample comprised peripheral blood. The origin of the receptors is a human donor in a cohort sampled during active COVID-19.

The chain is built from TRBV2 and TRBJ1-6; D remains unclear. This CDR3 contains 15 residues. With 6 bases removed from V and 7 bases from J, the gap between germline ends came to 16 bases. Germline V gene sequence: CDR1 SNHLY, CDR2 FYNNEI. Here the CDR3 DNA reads TGTGCCAGCAGGGATGGGCGGGGAGGCAATTCACCCCTCCACTTT. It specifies CASRDGRGGNSPLHF.

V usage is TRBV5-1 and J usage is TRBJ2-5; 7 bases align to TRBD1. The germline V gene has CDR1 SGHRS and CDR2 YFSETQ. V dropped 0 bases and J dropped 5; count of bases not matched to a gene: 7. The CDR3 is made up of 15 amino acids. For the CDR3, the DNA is TGCGCCAGCAGCTTGGCGCCGACAGGGCGGGAGACCCAGTACTTC. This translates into CASSLAPTGRETQYF.

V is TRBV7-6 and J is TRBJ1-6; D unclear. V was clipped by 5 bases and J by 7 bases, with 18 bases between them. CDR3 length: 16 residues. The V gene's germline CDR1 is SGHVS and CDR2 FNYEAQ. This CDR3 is CASSIDSGGLNSPLHF. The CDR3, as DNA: TGTGCCAGCAGCATCGATTCAGGAGGTCTAAATTCACCCCTCCACTTT.

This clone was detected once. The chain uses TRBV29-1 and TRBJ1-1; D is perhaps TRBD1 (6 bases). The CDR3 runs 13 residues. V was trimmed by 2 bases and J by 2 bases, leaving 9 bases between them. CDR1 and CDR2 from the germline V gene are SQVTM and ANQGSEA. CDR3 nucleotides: TGCAGCGTTGAAAGGGGGGGAAACACTGAAGCTTTCTTT. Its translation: CSVERGGNTEAFF.

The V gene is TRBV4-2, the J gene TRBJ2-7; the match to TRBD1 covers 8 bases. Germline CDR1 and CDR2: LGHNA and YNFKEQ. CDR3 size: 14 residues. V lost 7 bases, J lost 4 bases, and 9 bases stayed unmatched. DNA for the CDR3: TGTGCCAGCAACTCGCGGACAGGGATATACGAGCAGTACGTC. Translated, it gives CASNSRTGIYEQYV.

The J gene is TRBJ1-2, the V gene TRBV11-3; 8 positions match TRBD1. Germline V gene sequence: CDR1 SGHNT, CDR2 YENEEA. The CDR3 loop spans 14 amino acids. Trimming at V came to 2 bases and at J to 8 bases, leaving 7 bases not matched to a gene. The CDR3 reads CASSLTLGQGGYTF. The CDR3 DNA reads TGTGCCAGCAGCTTAACCCTCGGACAGGGAGGCTACACCTTC.

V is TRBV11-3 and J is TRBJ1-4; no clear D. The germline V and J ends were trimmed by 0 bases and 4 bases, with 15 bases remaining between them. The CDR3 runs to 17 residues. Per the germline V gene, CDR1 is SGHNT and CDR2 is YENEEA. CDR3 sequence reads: CASSLDRSSAINEKLFF. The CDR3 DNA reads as TGTGCCAGCAGCTTAGATCGGAGTTCAGCGATTAATGAAAAACTGTTTTTT.

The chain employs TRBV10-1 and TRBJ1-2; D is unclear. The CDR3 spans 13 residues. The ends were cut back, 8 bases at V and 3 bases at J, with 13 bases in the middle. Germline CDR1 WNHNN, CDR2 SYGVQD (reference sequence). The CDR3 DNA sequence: TGCGCCAGCTTCGGAGGAAAGGACTATGGCTACACCTTC. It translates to CASFGGKDYGYTF.

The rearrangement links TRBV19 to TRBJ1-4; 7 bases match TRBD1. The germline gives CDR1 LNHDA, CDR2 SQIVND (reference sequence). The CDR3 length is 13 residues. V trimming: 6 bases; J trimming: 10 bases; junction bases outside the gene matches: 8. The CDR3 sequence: CASRLDRDGKLFF. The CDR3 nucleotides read TGTGCCAGTAGATTAGACAGGGACGGAAAACTGTTTTTT.